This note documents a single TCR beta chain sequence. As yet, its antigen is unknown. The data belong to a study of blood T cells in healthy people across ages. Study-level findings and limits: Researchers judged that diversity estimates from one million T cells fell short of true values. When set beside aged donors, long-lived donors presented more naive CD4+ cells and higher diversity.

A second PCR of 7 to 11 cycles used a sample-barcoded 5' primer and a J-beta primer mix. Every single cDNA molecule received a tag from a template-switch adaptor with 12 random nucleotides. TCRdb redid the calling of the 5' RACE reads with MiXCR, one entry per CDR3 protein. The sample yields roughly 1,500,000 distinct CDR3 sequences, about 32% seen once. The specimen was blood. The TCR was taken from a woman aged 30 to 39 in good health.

The CDR3 DNA reads TGTGCCAGCACCTCAAGGCGGCAGGCGCTGACAGAGACCCAGTACTTC. Its protein product is CASTSRRQALTETQYF. V gene TRBV28 combines with J gene TRBJ2-5; D not resolved. Trimming cost V 7 bases and J 4 bases, with 22 bases left between them. The CDR3 loop spans 16 amino acids. Per germline, CDR1 MDHEN and CDR2 SYDVKM.